This TCR beta chain was sequenced for a study of blood T cells in healthy people across ages. On this clonotype itself: Its antigen is still unknown.

Findings of the study overall: Age advanced and TCR beta diversity per million T cells fell, roughly linearly.

Germline values: CDR1 MDHEN, CDR2 SYDVKM. The CDR3 runs to 13 residues. The V segment lost 5 bases and the J segment 4 bases; nucleotides outside the gene matches: 5. A second PCR, run for roughly 7 to 12 cycles, used a sample-barcoded 5' primer plus a J-beta primer mix. TCRdb re-called the 5' RACE reads with MiXCR, one entry per CDR3 protein. Here the sample spans about 690,000 distinct CDR3 sequences, roughly two fifths being singletons. Sequences were obtained from blood. J is TRBJ2-7 and V is TRBV28; 7 nucleotides line up with TRBD1. This TCR was sampled from an elderly man in good health. The CDR3 nucleotides are TGTGCCAGCAGTAACAGGGGACCATACGAGCAGTACTTC. Translated, it gives CASSNRGPYEQYF.